Listed here is a single TCR beta chain. This record belongs to a study of blood T cell repertoires in COVID-19. Study details: PBMCs, B-cell-depleted T cells, or T cells were the source of the cDNA or gDNA that made up the material.

As handled by the study authors: Using reference gene primer amplification, nucleated cell counts were estimated. Measured with immunoSEQ multiplex PCR; TCRdb has only the in-frame clones, and not every one. V and J calls and clone size are those listed in that table; D and trimming were worked out from the DNA. The table includes over 200,000 clones, over 75% detected once. The clonotype comes from a woman in her 50s with acute or convalescent COVID-19. Sequencing used peripheral blood.

DNA for the CDR3: TGCGCCAGCAGCAACGGGACTAGCGGGATCTACGAGCAGTACTTC. This codes for CASSNGTSGIYEQYF. This rearrangement joins TRBV5-1 to TRBJ2-7; 13 bases line up with TRBD2. The V gene's germline CDR1 is SGHRS and CDR2 YFSETQ. V lost 4 bases and J lost 3; bases outside the gene matches: 4. CDR3 size: 15 residues.